Below are 3 T cell receptor beta chains sequenced from a single sample in a study of CD8+ T cells in alopecia areata. Treatment reported: oral pan-JAK inhibitor, 5-10 mg twice daily. Extracted RNA was reverse transcribed, and the resulting cDNA served as sequencing template. TCRdb's table, derived via immunoSEQ multiplex PCR, lists solely in-frame clones and lacks some. The sample carries about 130,000 clones, about 56% recorded once. This specimen was CD8+ T cells sorted from blood, taken at week 4, from a patient treated with tofacitinib. These receptor sequences come from a human donor with alopecia areata.

This chain connects TRBV27 to TRBJ2-1; D remains unclear. The CDR3 runs to 14 residues. V gave up 2 bases and J gave up 8 bases, with 13 bases separating them. Germline V gives CDR1 MNHEY, CDR2 SMNVEV (reference sequence). In nucleotides, the CDR3 is TGTGCCAGCAGTTTAGCCCTTGGGGTCGATGAGCAGTTCTTC. This sequence encodes CASSLALGVDEQFF.

The chain couples TRBV5-6 to TRBJ2-1; D perhaps matches TRBD1 (6 bases). CDR1 is SGHDT and CDR2 is YYEEEE in the germline V gene. V lost 2 bases and J 1 base, leaving 13 bases between the germline ends. This CDR3 spans 16 amino acids. The CDR3 reads CASSFQTGISYNEQFF. CDR3 DNA sequence: TGTGCCAGCAGCTTTCAGACAGGTATATCCTACAATGAGCAGTTCTTC.

CDR3 in DNA: TGCGCCAGCAGGGACCGGGACAGGGGTGACAATGAGCAGTTCTTC. Amino acid sequence: CASRDRDRGDNEQFF. The rearrangement links TRBV5-1 to TRBJ2-1; 10 nucleotides match TRBD1. V lost 5 bases, J lost 5 bases, and 7 bases stayed unmatched. From germline, CDR1 is SGHRS and CDR2 YFSETQ. This CDR3 is built from 15 residues. Supplemented by reference TRBV5-1 and TRBJ2-1, the full variable domain reads KAGVTQTPRYLIKTRGQQVTLSCSPISGHRSVSWYQQTPGQGLQFLFEYFSETQRNKGNFPGRFSGRQFSNSRSEMNVSTLELGDSALYLCASRDRDRGDNEQFFGPGTRLTVL.